These 18 T cell receptor beta chains originate from one sample sequenced in a study of blood T cells in healthy people across ages. Primers used in a second PCR of about 6 to 12 cycles were a sample-barcoded 5' primer and a J-beta primer mix. Using its own MiXCR run on the 5' RACE reads, TCRdb lists one record per CDR3 protein. The table records about 1.8 million distinct CDR3 sequences, just under 50% of them present only once. The sample was blood. The receptor source for this set is a woman between 35 and 50 years old in good health.

V and J are TRBV10-3 and TRBJ2-1; D not certain. This CDR3 has 12 residues. The V end was cut by 2 bases, the J end by 5 bases, with 4 bases between. In germline, CDR1 is ENHRY, CDR2 SYGVKD. As DNA, the CDR3 is TGTGCCATCAGTGAGGCGAACAATGAGCAGTTCTTC. It translates to CAISEANNEQFF.

The chain carries TRBV6-6 and TRBJ2-1; 8 bases line up with TRBD2. Germline trimming cut 7 bases from V and 4 bases from J; bases unmatched to any gene: 9. Germline assignment: CDR1 MNHNY and CDR2 SVGAGI (reference sequence). The CDR3 contains 15 residues. CDR3 sequence (DNA): TGTGCCAGCAAGGAATCGGGGGGGGCTTACAATGAGCAGTTCTTC. It specifies CASKESGGAYNEQFF.

The gene calls are TRBV6-6 and TRBJ1-6, with TRBD1 matching over 9 bases. Looked up from germline, CDR1 is MNHNY and CDR2 is SVGAGI (reference sequence). The CDR3 has 14 amino acids. V gave up 4 bases and J gave up 13 bases; unmatched junction bases: 8. CDR3 loop: CASSWTGEAFPLHF. CDR3 bases: TGTGCCAGCAGTTGGACAGGGGAAGCTTTTCCCCTCCACTTT.

The CDR3 DNA reads TGTGCCAGCTTCCCTCAGGGGGCGAGGAGCTCTGGGGCCAACGTCCTGACTTTC. Translated: CASFPQGARSSGANVLTF. V is TRBV6-1 and J is TRBJ2-6; 8 nucleotides line up with TRBD1. The J segment lost 0 bases and the V segment lost 8 bases, leaving 12 bases of the junction unmatched. CDR3 length: 18 residues. Germline V CDR1 and CDR2: MNHNS, SASEGT.

This rearrangement joins TRBV5-5 to TRBJ2-3; D ambiguous. The CDR3 is 15 amino acids. CDR1 and CDR2 from the germline V gene are SGHKS and YYEKEE (reference sequence). Trimming shortened V by 0 bases and J by 2 bases, and 10 bases separated the two germline ends. CDR3 residues: CASSLAQLHTDTQYF. The CDR3 nucleotides read TGTGCCAGCAGCTTGGCCCAGCTACACACAGATACGCAGTATTTT.

This clonotype was seen a few times. The V call is TRBV24-1, the J call TRBJ2-4, with 12 bases that match TRBD2. The end of the DNA aligns better with TRBJ2-5, so the J call may be wrong. Germline V gene sequence: CDR1 KGHDR, CDR2 SFDVKD. The length of the CDR3 is 17 residues. CDR3 sequence (DNA): TGTGCCACCAGTGATTCAAGCGGGACTAGCGGGTTAGAGACCCAGTACTTC. It codes for CATSDSSGTSGLETQYF.

Concerning this clonotype itself: This could be a read error, since a much larger clone is one nucleotide away. The chain is built from TRBV5-1 and TRBJ2-1; weak D call: TRBD1 (5 bases). The ends were cut back, 5 bases at V and 10 bases at J, with 16 bases in the middle. This CDR3 has 13 residues. In germline, CDR1 is SGHRS, CDR2 YFSETQ. The CDR3 here is CASRSDSAHEQFF. CDR3 coding DNA: TGCGCCAGCAGGAGCGACAGCGCCCACGAGCAGTTCTTC.

This clonotype came up a few times. The gene calls are TRBV6-5 and TRBJ2-3; 10 bases line up with TRBD1. CDR3 length equals 15 residues. Germline V gene sequence: CDR1 MNHEY, CDR2 SVGAGI. Losses at the gene ends were 4 bases for V and 3 bases for J; bases not matched to a gene: 4. The CDR3 nucleotides read TGTGCCAGCAGTTTGAGACAGGGGGCAACAGATACGCAGTATTTT. Its translation: CASSLRQGATDTQYF.

The chain combines TRBV20-1 with TRBJ2-1, with D uncertain. This CDR3 has 13 amino acids. The V gene lost 8 bases and the J gene lost 7 bases, with 18 bases spanning the gap. CDR1 and CDR2 from the germline V gene are DFQATT and SNEGSKA (reference sequence). CDR3 amino acids: CSSFFSIRNEQFF. CDR3 nucleotide sequence: TGCAGTTCCTTCTTTAGCATCAGGAATGAGCAGTTCTTC.

The V gene is TRBV28, the J gene TRBJ2-7, with a weak D call TRBD2 (5 bases). The CDR3 is 14 amino acids. With 4 bases removed from V and 0 bases from J, the gap between germline ends came to 10 bases. Germline V gene sequence: CDR1 MDHEN, CDR2 SYDVKM. The DNA of the CDR3 is TGTGCCAGCAGTTCCTTCGGGGTCTCCTACGAGCAGTACTTC. Translation: CASSSFGVSYEQYF.

This chain connects TRBV27 to TRBJ2-5; possibly TRBD1 for D (5 bases). In germline, CDR1 is MNHEY, CDR2 SMNVEV (reference sequence). V was cut by 11 bases and J by 0 bases, with 7 bases left in between. The CDR3 consists of 11 residues. The CDR3 bases are TGTGCCCGACAGAACCAAGAGACCCAGTACTTC. It codes for CARQNQETQYF.

The chain uses TRBV2 and TRBJ2-5; TRBD2 matches at 10 bases. The CDR3 spans 15 residues. Germline-derived CDR1 and CDR2 are SNHLY and FYNNEI. V trimming: 7 bases; J trimming: 5 bases; junction bases outside the gene matches: 10. The CDR3 DNA is TGTGCCAGCAATGAGGAGCGGGGGGGCCAGGAGACCCAGTACTTC. Translated: CASNEERGGQETQYF.

The gene calls are TRBV28 and TRBJ2-1, with 8 nucleotides matching TRBD1. The length of the CDR3 is 15 residues. Looked up from germline, CDR1 is MDHEN and CDR2 is SYDVKM. Trimming removed 5 bases from V and 10 bases from J; junction bases left unmatched: 13. The chain's CDR3 is CASSLTGTGSYEQFF. The CDR3 DNA reads as TGTGCCAGCAGTCTGACCGGGACAGGTTCCTACGAGCAGTTCTTC. The entire variable domain, with the rest obtained from reference TRBV28 and TRBJ2-1, is as follows: DVKVTQSSRYLVKRTGEKVFLECVQDMDHENMFWYRQDPGLGLRLIYFSYDVKMKEKGDIPEGYSVSREKKERFSLILESASTNQTSMYLCASSLTGTGSYEQFFGPGTRLTVL.

Ten or more counts support this clonotype. The V gene is TRBV5-1, the J gene TRBJ2-4; D tentatively fits TRBD1 or TRBD2 (6 bases each). Germline loops: CDR1 SGHRS, CDR2 YFSETQ. The CDR3 sequence is 15 residues long. V shed 1 base and J shed 8 bases, with 16 bases lying between them. CDR3 amino acids: CASSLLKPGEDIQYF. The CDR3 DNA reads as TGCGCCAGCAGCTTGCTCAAGCCAGGGGAGGACATTCAGTACTTC.

The chain combines TRBV5-1 with TRBJ2-3; 8 bases match TRBD2. From germline, CDR1 is SGHRS and CDR2 YFSETQ. J was trimmed by 6 bases and V by 4 bases; bases with no gene match: 7. This CDR3 is built from 14 residues. This CDR3 reads CASSGSGVGDTQYF. CDR3 in DNA: TGCGCCAGCAGCGGTAGCGGGGTGGGCGATACGCAGTATTTT.

The chain recombines TRBV6-2 or TRBV6-3 with TRBJ2-1; the match to TRBD2 covers 8 bases. V shed 8 bases, J shed 0 bases, and the junction held 6 bases outside the gene matches. The CDR3 consists of 15 residues. Germline V gene lookup returns CDR1 MNHEY and CDR2 SVGEGT. The CDR3 coding sequence is TGTGCCAGCCTTCGGGAGGGCAGCTCCTACAATGAGCAGTTCTTC. This encodes CASLREGSSYNEQFF.

This chain links TRBV7-2 with TRBJ2-7; D gene uncertain. The germline V gene encodes CDR1 SGHTA and CDR2 FQGNSA. V gave up 5 bases and J gave up 5 bases, with 10 bases separating them. The CDR3 totals 12 residues. CDR3 sequence: CASSMDVNEQYF. CDR3 in DNA: TGTGCCAGCAGCATGGACGTAAACGAGCAGTACTTC. The full variable domain, with the rest looked up from reference TRBV7-2 and TRBJ2-7, is GAGVSQSPSNKVTEKGKDVELRCDPISGHTALYWYRQSLGQGLEFLIYFQGNSAPDKSGLPSDRFSAERTGGSVSTLTIQRTQQEDSAVYLCASSMDVNEQYFGPGTRLTVT.

Here the CDR3 reads CASRGTTNIQYF. CDR3 DNA: TGTGCCAGCAGAGGGACAACCAACATTCAGTACTTC. This chain uses TRBV28 with TRBJ2-4, with D possibly matching TRBD1 (6 bases). The V end lost 6 bases, the J end lost 7 bases, and 10 bases lay between the germline ends. CDR3 size: 12 residues. Germline V gene data show CDR1 as MDHEN and CDR2 as SYDVKM. Supplemented by reference TRBV28 and TRBJ2-4, the full variable domain reads DVKVTQSSRYLVKRTGEKVFLECVQDMDHENMFWYRQDPGLGLRLIYFSYDVKMKEKGDIPEGYSVSREKKERFSLILESASTNQTSMYLCASRGTTNIQYFGAGTRLSVL.